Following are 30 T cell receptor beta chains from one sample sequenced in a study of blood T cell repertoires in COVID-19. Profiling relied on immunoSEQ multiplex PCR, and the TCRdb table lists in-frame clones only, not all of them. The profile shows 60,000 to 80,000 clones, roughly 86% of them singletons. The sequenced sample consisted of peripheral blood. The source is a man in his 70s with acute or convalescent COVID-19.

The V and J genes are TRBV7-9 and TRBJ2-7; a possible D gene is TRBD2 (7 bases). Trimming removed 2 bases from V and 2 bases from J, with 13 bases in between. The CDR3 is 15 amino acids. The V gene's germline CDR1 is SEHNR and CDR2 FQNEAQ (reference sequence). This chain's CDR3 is CASSLMLGGPYEQYF. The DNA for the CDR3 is TGTGCCAGCAGCTTAATGCTCGGGGGGCCCTACGAGCAGTACTTC.

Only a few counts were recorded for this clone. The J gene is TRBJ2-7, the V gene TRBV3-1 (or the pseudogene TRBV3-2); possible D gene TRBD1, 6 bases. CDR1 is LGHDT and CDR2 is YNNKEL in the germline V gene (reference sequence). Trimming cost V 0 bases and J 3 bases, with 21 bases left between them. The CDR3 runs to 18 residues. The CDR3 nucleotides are TGTGCCAGCAGCCAAGATGCCTATACAGGGTATCGAGTCTACGAGCAGTACTTC. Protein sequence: CASSQDAYTGYRVYEQYF.

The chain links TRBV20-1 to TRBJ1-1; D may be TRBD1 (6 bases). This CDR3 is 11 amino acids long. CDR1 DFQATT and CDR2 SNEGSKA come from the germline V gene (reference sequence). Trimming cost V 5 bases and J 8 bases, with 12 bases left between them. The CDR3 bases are TGCAGTGCTGGGGACACCCTCGAAGCTTTCTTT. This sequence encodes CSAGDTLEAFF.

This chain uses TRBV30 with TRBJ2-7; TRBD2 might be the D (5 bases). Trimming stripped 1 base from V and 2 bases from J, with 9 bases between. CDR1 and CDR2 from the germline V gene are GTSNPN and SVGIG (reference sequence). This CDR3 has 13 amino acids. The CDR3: CAWSEGDPYEQYF. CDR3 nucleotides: TGTGCCTGGAGTGAGGGAGATCCCTACGAGCAGTACTTC.

CDR3 loop: CAWKAYLASKSYEQYF. The CDR3, as DNA: TGTGCCTGGAAGGCCTATCTAGCAAGTAAGTCCTACGAGCAGTACTTC. The V call is TRBV30, the J call TRBJ2-7; the D gene is possibly TRBD2 (5 bases). Between the trimmed V and J ends, which lost 4 bases and 1 base, there was a span of 20 bases. This CDR3 is 16 amino acids long. Per germline, CDR1 GTSNPN and CDR2 SVGIG (reference sequence).

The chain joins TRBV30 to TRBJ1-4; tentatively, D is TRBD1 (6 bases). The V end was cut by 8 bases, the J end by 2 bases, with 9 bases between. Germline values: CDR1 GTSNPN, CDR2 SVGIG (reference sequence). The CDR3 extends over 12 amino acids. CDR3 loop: CAGRGTNEKLFF. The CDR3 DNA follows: TGTGCCGGAAGGGGGACTAATGAAAAACTGTTTTTT.

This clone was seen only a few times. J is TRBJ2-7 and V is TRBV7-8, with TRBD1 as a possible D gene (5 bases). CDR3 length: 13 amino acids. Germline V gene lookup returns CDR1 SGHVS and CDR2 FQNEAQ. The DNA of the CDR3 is TGTGGAGTAGGTCTGGGGCCCTCCTACGAGCAGTACTTC. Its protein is CGVGLGPSYEQYF.

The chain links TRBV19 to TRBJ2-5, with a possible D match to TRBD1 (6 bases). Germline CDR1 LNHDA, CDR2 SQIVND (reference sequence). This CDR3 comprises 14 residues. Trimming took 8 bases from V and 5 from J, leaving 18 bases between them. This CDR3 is CASGQRKGLETQYF. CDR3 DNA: TGTGCCAGTGGACAGCGGAAGGGGTTGGAGACCCAGTACTTC.

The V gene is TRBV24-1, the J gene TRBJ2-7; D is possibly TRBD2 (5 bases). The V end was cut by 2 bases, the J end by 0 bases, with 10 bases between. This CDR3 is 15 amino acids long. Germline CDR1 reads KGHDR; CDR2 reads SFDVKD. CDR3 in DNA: TGTGCCACCAGTGATTCGGCGGGTCGCTCCTACGAGCAGTACTTC. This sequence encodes CATSDSAGRSYEQYF.

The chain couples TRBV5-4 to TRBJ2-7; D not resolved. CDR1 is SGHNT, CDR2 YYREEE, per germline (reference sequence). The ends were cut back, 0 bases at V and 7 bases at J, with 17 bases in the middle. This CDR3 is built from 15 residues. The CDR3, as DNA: TGTGCCAGCAGCTTGGGTGAGATCTCAAACGGTGAGCAGTACTTC. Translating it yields CASSLGEISNGEQYF.

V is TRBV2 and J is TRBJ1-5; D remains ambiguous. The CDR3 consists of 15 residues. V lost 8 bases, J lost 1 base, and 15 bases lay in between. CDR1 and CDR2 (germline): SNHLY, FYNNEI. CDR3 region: CASQKLTQSNQPQHF. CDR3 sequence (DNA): TGTGCCAGCCAGAAACTGACACAAAGCAATCAGCCCCAGCATTTT. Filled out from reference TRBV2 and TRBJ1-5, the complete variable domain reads EPEVTQTPSHQVTQMGQEVILRCVPISNHLYFYWYRQILGQKVEFLVSFYNNEISEKSEIFDDQFSVERPDGSNFTLKIRSTKLEDSAMYFCASQKLTQSNQPQHFGDGTRLSIL.

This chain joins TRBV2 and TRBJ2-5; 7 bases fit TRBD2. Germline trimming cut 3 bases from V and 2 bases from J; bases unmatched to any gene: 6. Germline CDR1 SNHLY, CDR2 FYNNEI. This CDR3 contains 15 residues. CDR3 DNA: TGTGCCAGCAGTGATGTCCAGCGGGGACAAGAGACCCAGTACTTC. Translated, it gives CASSDVQRGQETQYF.

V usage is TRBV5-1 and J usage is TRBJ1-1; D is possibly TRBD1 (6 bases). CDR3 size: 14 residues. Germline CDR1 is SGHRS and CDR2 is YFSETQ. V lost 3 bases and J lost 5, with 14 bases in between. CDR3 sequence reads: CASSYQDRGTEAFF. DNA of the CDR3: TGCGCCAGCAGCTACCAGGACAGAGGGACTGAAGCTTTCTTT.

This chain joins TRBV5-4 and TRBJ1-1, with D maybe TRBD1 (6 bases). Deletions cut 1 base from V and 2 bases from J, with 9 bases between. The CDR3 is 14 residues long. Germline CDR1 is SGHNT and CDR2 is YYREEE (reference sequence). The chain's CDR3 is CASSLTGPNTEAFF. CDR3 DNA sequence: TGTGCCAGCAGCTTGACAGGGCCTAACACTGAAGCTTTCTTT.

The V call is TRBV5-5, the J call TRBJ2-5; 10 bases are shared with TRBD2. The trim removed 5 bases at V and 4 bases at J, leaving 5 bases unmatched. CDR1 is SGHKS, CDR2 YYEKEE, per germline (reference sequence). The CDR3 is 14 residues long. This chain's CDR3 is CASSSGLAVETQYF. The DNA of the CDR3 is TGTGCCAGCAGTTCCGGACTAGCGGTAGAGACCCAGTACTTC.

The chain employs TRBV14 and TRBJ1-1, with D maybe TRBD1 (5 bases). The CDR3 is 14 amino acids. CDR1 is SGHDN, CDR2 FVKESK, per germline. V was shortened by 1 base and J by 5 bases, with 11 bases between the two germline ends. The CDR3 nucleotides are TGTGCCAGCAGCCAAGCAGGGCGTCATACTGAAGCTTTCTTT. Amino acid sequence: CASSQAGRHTEAFF.

The chain's CDR3 is CASSPSGFSYEQYF. In nucleotides, the CDR3 is TGTGCCAGTAGTCCTAGCGGGTTCTCCTACGAGCAGTACTTC. This chain connects TRBV19 to TRBJ2-7; TRBD2 agrees at 8 bases. Germline V gene sequence: CDR1 LNHDA, CDR2 SQIVND (reference sequence). Unmatched junction bases numbered 3, after V lost 5 bases and J lost 0 bases. The CDR3 is 14 amino acids.

In DNA form, the CDR3 reads TGTGCCAGTATTTCCCTTTTTTGGAGTGAAGCTTTCTTT. Protein product: CASISLFWSEAFF. The chain recombines TRBV19 with TRBJ1-1; D gene ambiguous. V lost 7 bases, J lost 7 bases, and 16 bases lay in between. The CDR3 sequence is 13 residues long. Germline assignment: CDR1 LNHDA and CDR2 SQIVND (reference sequence).

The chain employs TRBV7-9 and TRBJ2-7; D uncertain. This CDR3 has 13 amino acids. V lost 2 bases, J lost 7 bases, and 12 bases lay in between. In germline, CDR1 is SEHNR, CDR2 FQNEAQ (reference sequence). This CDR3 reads CASSLSPSKEQYF. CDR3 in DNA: TGTGCCAGCAGCTTAAGCCCATCGAAGGAGCAGTACTTC.

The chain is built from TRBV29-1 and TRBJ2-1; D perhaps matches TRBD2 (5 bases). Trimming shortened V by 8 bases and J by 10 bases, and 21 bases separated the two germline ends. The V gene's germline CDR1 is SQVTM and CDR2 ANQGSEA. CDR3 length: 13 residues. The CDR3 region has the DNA TGCAGCTTTTCCGACACGGAGGTCGGGGAGCAGTTCTTC. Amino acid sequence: CSFSDTEVGEQFF.

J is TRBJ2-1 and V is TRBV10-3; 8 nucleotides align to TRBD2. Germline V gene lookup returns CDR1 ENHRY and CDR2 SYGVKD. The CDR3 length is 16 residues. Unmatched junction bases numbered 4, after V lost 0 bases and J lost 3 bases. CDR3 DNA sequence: TGTGCCATCAGTGAGTCGGCGGGGGGTTTCTACAATGAGCAGTTCTTC. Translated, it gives CAISESAGGFYNEQFF.

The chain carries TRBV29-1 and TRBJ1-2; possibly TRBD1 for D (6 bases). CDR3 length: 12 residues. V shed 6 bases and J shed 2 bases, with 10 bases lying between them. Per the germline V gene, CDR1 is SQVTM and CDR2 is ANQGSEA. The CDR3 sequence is CSVGAGNYGYTF. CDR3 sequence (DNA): TGCAGCGTGGGGGCCGGGAACTATGGCTACACCTTC.

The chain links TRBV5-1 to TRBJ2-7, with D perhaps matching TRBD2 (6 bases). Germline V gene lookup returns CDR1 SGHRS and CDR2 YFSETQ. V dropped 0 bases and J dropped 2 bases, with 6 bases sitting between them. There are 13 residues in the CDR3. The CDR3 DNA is TGCGCCAGCAGCTTGGGCGGGACCTACGAGCAGTACTTC. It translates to CASSLGGTYEQYF.

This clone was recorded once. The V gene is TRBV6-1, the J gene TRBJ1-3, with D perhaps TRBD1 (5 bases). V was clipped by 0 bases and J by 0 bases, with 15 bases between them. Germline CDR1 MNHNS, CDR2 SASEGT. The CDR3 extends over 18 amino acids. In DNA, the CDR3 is TGTGCCAGCAGTGAAGCAAGACTGGGGCTCTCCTCTGGAAACACCATATATTTT. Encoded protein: CASSEARLGLSSGNTIYF.

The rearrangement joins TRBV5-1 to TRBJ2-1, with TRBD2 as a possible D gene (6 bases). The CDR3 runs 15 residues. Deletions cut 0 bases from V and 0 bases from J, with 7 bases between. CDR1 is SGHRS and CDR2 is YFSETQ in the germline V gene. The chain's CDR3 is CASSLDGGSYNEQFF. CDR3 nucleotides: TGCGCCAGCAGCTTGGACGGGGGCTCCTACAATGAGCAGTTCTTC.

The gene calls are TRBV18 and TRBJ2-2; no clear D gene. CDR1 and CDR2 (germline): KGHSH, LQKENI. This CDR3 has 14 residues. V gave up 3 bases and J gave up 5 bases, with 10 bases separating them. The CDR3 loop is CASSPVSETGELFF. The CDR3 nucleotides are TGTGCCAGCTCACCGGTTTCGGAGACCGGGGAGCTGTTTTTT.

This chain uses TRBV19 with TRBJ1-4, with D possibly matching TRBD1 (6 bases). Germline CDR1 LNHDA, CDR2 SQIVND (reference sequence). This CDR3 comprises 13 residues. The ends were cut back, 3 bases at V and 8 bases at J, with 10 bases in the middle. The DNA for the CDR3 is TGTGCCAGTAGTATCTCCGACAGGGAAAAACTGTTTTTT. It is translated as CASSISDREKLFF.

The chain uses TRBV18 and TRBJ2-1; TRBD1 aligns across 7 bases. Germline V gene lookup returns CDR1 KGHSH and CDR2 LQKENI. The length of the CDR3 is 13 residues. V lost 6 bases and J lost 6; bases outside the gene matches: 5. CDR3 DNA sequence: TGTGCCAGCTCCCCGGGACAGTCCAATGAGCAGTTCTTC. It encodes CASSPGQSNEQFF.

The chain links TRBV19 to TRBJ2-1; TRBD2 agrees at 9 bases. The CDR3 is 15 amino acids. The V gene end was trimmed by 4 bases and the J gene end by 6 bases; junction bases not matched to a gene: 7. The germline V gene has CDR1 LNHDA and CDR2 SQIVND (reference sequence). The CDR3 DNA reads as TGTGCCAGTAGTAAACCCCTAGCGGGACTCAATGAGCAGTTCTTC. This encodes CASSKPLAGLNEQFF. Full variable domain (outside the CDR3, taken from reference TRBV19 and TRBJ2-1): DGGITQSPKYLFRKEGQNVTLSCEQNLNHDAMYWYRQDPGQGLRLIYYSQIVNDFQKGDIAEGYSVSREKKESFPLTVTSAQKNPTAFYLCASSKPLAGLNEQFFGPGTRLTVL.

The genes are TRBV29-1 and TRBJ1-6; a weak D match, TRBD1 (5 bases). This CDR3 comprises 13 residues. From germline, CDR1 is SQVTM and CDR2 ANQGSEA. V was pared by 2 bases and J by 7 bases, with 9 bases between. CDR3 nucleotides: TGCAGCGTTGAATCAGGGCCCAATTCACCCCTCCACTTT. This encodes CSVESGPNSPLHF.